This TCR beta chain was sequenced during a study of T cells after yellow fever vaccination. TCRdb re-derived calls from the 5' RACE reads in MiXCR, one entry per CDR3 protein. The table has hundreds of thousands of distinct CDR3 sequences, about 5.2% seen once. CDR1 and CDR2 from the germline V gene are SGHTS and YDEGEE. This CDR3 comprises 13 residues. V lost 3 bases to trimming and J lost 7 bases, with 11 bases between them. This chain joins TRBV5-8 and TRBJ2-1, with D possibly being TRBD1 (5 bases). The TCR originated in a man between 18 and 35 years old who received the YFV17D yellow fever vaccine. Sequencing was performed on CD4+ T cells sorted from PBMCs, taken on the day of the yellow fever booster vaccination. The CDR3 sequence is CASSSYQGNEQFF. In DNA form, the CDR3 reads TGTGCCAGCAGCTCATATCAGGGAAATGAGCAGTTCTTC.